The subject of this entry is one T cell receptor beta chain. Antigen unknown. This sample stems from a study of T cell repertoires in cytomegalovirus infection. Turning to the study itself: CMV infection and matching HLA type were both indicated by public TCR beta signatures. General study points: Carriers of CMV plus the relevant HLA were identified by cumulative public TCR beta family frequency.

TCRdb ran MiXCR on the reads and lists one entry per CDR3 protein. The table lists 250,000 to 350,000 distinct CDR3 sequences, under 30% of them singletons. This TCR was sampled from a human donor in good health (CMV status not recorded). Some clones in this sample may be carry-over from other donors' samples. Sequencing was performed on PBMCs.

In nucleotides, the CDR3 is TGCAGCGCCCGGGACACAAATTCACCCCTCCACTTT. Amino acid sequence: CSARDTNSPLHF. The genes are TRBV29-1 and TRBJ1-6; a weak D match, TRBD1 (6 bases). CDR1 and CDR2 from the germline V gene are SQVTM and ANQGSEA. Trimming shortened V by 7 bases and J by 7 bases, and 11 bases separated the two germline ends. This CDR3 region has 12 residues.